This TCR beta chain was obtained from a study of blood T cell repertoires in COVID-19. Study-wide background: COVID-19 samples collected from the United States, Italy and Spain covered acute and convalescent phases. Sources were T cells, B-cell-depleted T cells, or PBMCs; the material itself was cDNA or gDNA.

Germline-derived CDR1 and CDR2 are SGDLS and YYNGEE. Trimming removed 4 bases from V and 0 bases from J, with 10 bases in between. This CDR3 is built from 14 residues. Source study methods: Estimation of nucleated cell counts was performed using reference gene primer amplification. Data came from immunoSEQ multiplex PCR; TCRdb stores just in-frame clones and leaves some out. V, J and clone size derive from that table, while D and trimming were established from the DNA sequence. The sample has 200,000 to 250,000 clones, under 90% seen once. The chain joins TRBV9 to TRBJ2-5, with D perhaps TRBD2 (5 bases). The sequenced material came from peripheral blood. The TCR comes from an elderly woman with active or convalescent COVID-19. The CDR3 DNA follows: TGTGCCAGCAGCCTAGCTCGGTACCAAGAGACCCAGTACTTC. Translating it yields CASSLARYQETQYF. Full variable domain (rest looked up from reference TRBV9 and TRBJ2-5): DSGVTQTPKHLITATGQRVTLRCSPRSGDLSVYWYQQSLDQGLQFLIQYYNGEERAKGNILERFSAQQFPDLHSELNLSSLELGDSALYFCASSLARYQETQYFGPGTRLLVL.